The entry that follows covers one T cell receptor beta chain sequence. Its antigen is unknown. The sample holds no much larger clone one base away, and base qualities are not on file. To sequence the TCRbeta CDR3 region, genomic DNA was isolated from the sorted cells. The immunoSEQ Assay was used to sequence the TCRbeta CDR3 regions. TCRdb stores this immuneACCESS table with in-frame sequences only. Part of the clones is absent; in the studies checked, under half of the shortfall reflects unresolved V genes, and no reason is known for the rest. The sample data list roughly 56,000 clones, and around 84% of these were observed just once. The top ten constitute roughly 4.8% of the sample. These data come from a study of OX40 agonist ivuxolimab in advanced cancers. Study-wide context: Ivuxolimab was a fully human IgG2 agonistic monoclonal antibody targeting the costimulatory receptor OX40 (CD134). Prior anti-PD-1, anti-PD-L1 or anti-CTLA-4 therapy was permitted, and checkpoint inhibitors had been received by around 40% of dose-escalation patients. The paper describes the monotherapy dose-escalation part (N ≈ 49 patients) of the phase I trial of ivuxolimab. Of the roughly 50 dose-escalation patients, hepatocellular carcinoma was present in about 19, melanoma in roughly 15, renal cell carcinoma in 9 and head and neck cancer in 9. Peripheral TCRbeta sequencing was intended to test whether TCR sequence diversity was altered and clonal T-cell expansion was caused by ivuxolimab. In the dose-escalation cohort, 70% to 85% of patients were male, and the mean age was approximately 60 years, with a range of 23 to 79. Intravenous ivuxolimab was administered to patients every 2 weeks at six dose levels: 0.01, 0.1, 0.3, 1.5, 3 and 10 mg/kg. Partial responses were achieved by three dose-escalation patients, of whom one had hepatocellular carcinoma and two had cutaneous melanoma. What the authors observed across the whole study: Clonal expansion of both CD4+ and CD8+ blood T cells was observed from baseline to week 6 at doses 0.1 to 3.0 mg/kg. In partial responders in the 0.1-3.0 mg/kg groups, normalized peripheral clonal expansion was found to be among the lowest, especially among CD8+ T cells. Low levels of normalized T-cell clonal expansion were also seen in some patients who did not respond. On average, CD8+ T cells showed more expanded clones than CD4+ T cells after ivuxolimab. The antigen specificity of the peripheral T cells that underwent clonal expansion was not determined.

V is reduced by 4 bases and J by 7 bases, leaving a spacing of 11 bases between them. CDR1 and CDR2, looked up from the germline V gene (reference sequence), are MNHEY and SMNVEV. From the cysteine through the phenylalanine, the CDR3 covers 13 amino acids. The entry retains the CDR3 DNA only, 39 bases that are in frame from base 1. The trial excluded patients who had a history of autoimmune disease or were on systemic immunosuppression. In every dose cohort, peripheral blood was drawn for TCR sequencing at baseline, cycle 4 day 1, and cycle 7 day 1. Samples came from an open-label, multicenter, first-in-human phase I dose-escalation trial of ivuxolimab. Adults with locally advanced or metastatic melanoma, renal cell, hepatocellular, or head and neck squamous cell carcinoma were enrolled in the trial. CD4+ and CD8+ T cells were sorted separately from peripheral blood before TCR sequencing.

The chain joins TRBV27 to TRBJ2-1; no D gene is confidently identified. Sequenced here: CD4+ or CD8+ T cells sorted from blood, sampled in a trial of the OX40 agonist ivuxolimab. The clonotype originates from an adult with an advanced solid tumor such as melanoma, head and neck, liver or kidney cancer. The CDR3 region reads CASSYTGWNEQFF. The nucleotide sequence reads TGTGCCAGCAGTTATACGGGTTGGAATGAGCAGTTCTTC.